The clone carrying this TCR beta chain has only a few counts. Its antigen is unknown. TCRdb reprocessed the reads via MiXCR and lists one record per CDR3 protein. The sample consists of roughly 990,000 distinct CDR3 sequences, around 30% of them appearing once. This entry is derived from a study of T cell repertoires in cytomegalovirus infection. About the study: The authors relied on CMV epitopes, both recently identified HLA-C-restricted and well-studied HLA-B-restricted.

The CDR3 extends over 16 amino acids. The germline V gene has CDR1 LNHDA and CDR2 SQIVND (reference sequence). The V segment lost 4 bases and the J segment 6 bases; nucleotides outside the gene matches: 12. Study outcomes and limitations: In two of eight donors, the top clonotype was HLA-C-restricted CMV-specific. Individuals carrying CMV plus the relevant HLA were identified by cumulative frequency of public TCR beta families.

The chain uses TRBV19 and TRBJ2-1; 7 positions agree with TRBD1. Sequencing was performed on cultured CD8+ T cells from PBMCs, taken from culture after CMV antigen stimulation. The sequence was collected from a human donor in good health (CMV status not recorded). Some clones in this sample may be carry-over from other donors' samples. The CDR3 sequence: CASSTITGANINEQFF. For the CDR3, the DNA is TGTGCCAGTAGTACCATTACAGGGGCCAATATCAATGAGCAGTTCTTC.